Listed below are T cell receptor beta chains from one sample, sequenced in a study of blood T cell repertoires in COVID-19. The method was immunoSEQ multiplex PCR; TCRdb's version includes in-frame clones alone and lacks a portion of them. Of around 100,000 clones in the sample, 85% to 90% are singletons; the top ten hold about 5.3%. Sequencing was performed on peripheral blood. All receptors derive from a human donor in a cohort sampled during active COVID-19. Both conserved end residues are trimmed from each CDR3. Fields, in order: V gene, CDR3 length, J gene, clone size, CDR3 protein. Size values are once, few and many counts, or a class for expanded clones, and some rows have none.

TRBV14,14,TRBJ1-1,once,ASSQDRRQGAGEAF
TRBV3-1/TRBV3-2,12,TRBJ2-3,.,ASSHSLSTDTQY
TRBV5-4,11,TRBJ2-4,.,ASSLTGGNIQY
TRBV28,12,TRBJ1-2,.,ASSFKRSVHGYT
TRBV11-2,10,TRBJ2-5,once,ASSPRGETQY
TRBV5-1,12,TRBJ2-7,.,ASSPTVSSYEQY
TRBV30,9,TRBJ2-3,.,AWQRESAQY
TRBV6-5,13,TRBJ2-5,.,ASRPPTSGKETQY
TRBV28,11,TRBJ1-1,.,ATLAGGFPEAF
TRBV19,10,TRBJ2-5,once,ASSIRPGTQY
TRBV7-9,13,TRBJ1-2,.,ASSLERDSNYGYT
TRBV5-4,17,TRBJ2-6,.,ASGGRGWSLISGANVLT